The 16 T cell receptor beta chains below were found in one sample sequenced in a study of cytomegalovirus exposure and HLA in healthy donors. This PCR relied on a set of 60 Vbeta primers and 13 Jbeta primers. The assay was immunoSEQ multiplex PCR, and TCRdb's table has in-frame clones only and misses some. The table lists around 200,000 clones, approximately 80% of them singletons. The specimen sequenced was PBMCs. The receptors were sampled from a woman between 45 and 60 years old in good health and CMV-seronegative.

The chain has TRBV29-1 and TRBJ2-1; D might be TRBD2 (5 bases). Germline V CDR1 and CDR2: SQVTM, ANQGSEA. This CDR3 comprises 17 residues. Trimming pared 1 base from V and 0 bases from J, leaving 16 bases between. This CDR3 reads CSVEANAGVSSYNEQFF. The CDR3 DNA sequence: TGCAGCGTTGAAGCTAATGCCGGGGTTAGCTCCTACAATGAGCAGTTCTTC.

The chain uses TRBV14 and TRBJ2-3, with TRBD1 matching over 9 bases. J lost 8 bases, V lost 2 bases, and 2 bases had no gene match. The V gene's germline CDR1 is SGHDN and CDR2 FVKESK. CDR3 length equals 13 residues. The CDR3, as DNA: TGTGCCAGCAGCCAAAGGGACAGGGCTACGCAGTATTTT. Translating it yields CASSQRDRATQYF.

This chain links TRBV4-1 with TRBJ2-2; 12 bases agree with TRBD2. J was trimmed by 3 bases and V by 4 bases; bases with no gene match: 6. This CDR3 region has 17 residues. Germline CDR1 and CDR2: MGHRA and YSYEKL. The CDR3 is CASSPRLAGADTGELFF. The DNA for the CDR3 is TGCGCCAGCAGCCCCCGACTAGCGGGGGCCGACACCGGGGAGCTGTTTTTT.

The CDR3, as DNA: TGTGCCAGCAGTTTTGGGGGGATGAACACTGAAGCTTTCTTT. Its translation: CASSFGGMNTEAFF. The J gene is TRBJ1-1, the V gene TRBV28; the D gene is possibly TRBD1 (5 bases). Trimming removed 3 bases from V and 0 bases from J, with 8 bases in between. In germline, CDR1 is MDHEN, CDR2 SYDVKM. The CDR3 sequence is 14 residues long.

The chain employs TRBV5-1 and TRBJ2-5; D perhaps matches TRBD2 (5 bases). The CDR3 length is 16 residues. CDR1 SGHRS and CDR2 YFSETQ come from the germline V gene. V lost 6 bases, J lost 2 bases, and 20 bases lay in between. CDR3 loop: CASKMGRRGSQETQYF. DNA of the CDR3: TGCGCCAGCAAAATGGGTCGAAGAGGGTCTCAAGAGACCCAGTACTTC.

The chain joins TRBV11-3 to TRBJ2-1; unclear D gene. Trimming removed 1 base from V and 0 bases from J, with 7 bases in between. The CDR3 is 15 residues long. Germline values: CDR1 SGHNT, CDR2 YENEEA. The CDR3, as DNA: TGTGCCAGCAGCTTAGTACAGAGCTCCTACAATGAGCAGTTCTTC. Translating it yields CASSLVQSSYNEQFF.

This clone came up a few times. The chain is built from TRBV6-5 and TRBJ2-7; D not resolved. The CDR3 is 15 residues long. Trimming stripped 0 bases from V and 5 bases from J, with 14 bases between. Germline CDR1 is MNHEY and CDR2 is SVGAGI. CDR3 region: CASSYSESGSHEQYF. The CDR3 DNA reads TGTGCCAGCAGTTACTCTGAATCCGGGTCCCACGAGCAGTACTTC.

J is TRBJ1-3 and V is TRBV28; 7 positions match TRBD1. The V gene's germline CDR1 is MDHEN and CDR2 SYDVKM. The J segment lost 10 bases and the V segment lost 7 bases, leaving 16 bases of the junction unmatched. CDR3 size: 15 residues. The CDR3 region is CASTTTGALYSTIYF. As DNA, the CDR3 is TGTGCCAGCACGACCACAGGGGCCTTATATAGTACCATATATTTT.

The chain uses TRBV6-6 and TRBJ2-5; TRBD2 matches 7 bases. CDR1 and CDR2 from the germline V gene are MNHNY and SVGAGI (reference sequence). With V trimmed by 0 bases and J by 5 bases, 6 bases remained unmatched. The CDR3 is 15 amino acids. The CDR3 DNA sequence: TGTGCCAGCAGTTACTCCGGACTAGAGGGTGAGACCCAGTACTTC. Its translation is CASSYSGLEGETQYF.

The chain carries TRBV6-5 and TRBJ1-5; the match to TRBD1 covers 9 bases. V was pared by 5 bases and J by 1 base, with 3 bases of the junction left unmatched. Germline V lookup: CDR1 MNHEY, CDR2 SVGAGI. CDR3 length equals 15 residues. The CDR3 here is CASSTGGASNQPQHF. Here the CDR3 DNA reads TGTGCCAGCAGTACAGGGGGCGCGAGCAATCAGCCCCAGCATTTT.

Points on this clone: In the same sample, other DNA sequences code for this CDR3. The chain carries TRBV9 and TRBJ2-3, with 11 positions matching TRBD2. V lost 0 bases to trimming and J lost 6 bases; unmatched junction nucleotides: 6. Germline V gives CDR1 SGDLS, CDR2 YYNGEE. CDR3 length: 16 amino acids. The CDR3 coding sequence is TGTGCCAGCAGCGTAGGTTTAGCGGGGGGGCCGGATACGCAGTATTTT. Its protein is CASSVGLAGGPDTQYF.

The gene calls are TRBV18 and TRBJ2-2; unclear D gene. V was pared by 3 bases and J by 3 bases, with 17 bases between. Germline V gene lookup returns CDR1 KGHSH and CDR2 LQKENI. The CDR3 is made up of 17 amino acids. CDR3 nucleotide sequence: TGTGCCAGCTCACCCGGTGAGCTGGAGAGTTACACCGGGGAGCTGTTTTTT. Its protein is CASSPGELESYTGELFF.

The chain couples TRBV4-1 to TRBJ2-7, with 7 positions matching TRBD2. The ends lost 1 base at V and 0 bases at J; junction bases unmatched: 18. Germline V lookup: CDR1 MGHRA, CDR2 YSYEKL. The CDR3 has 20 residues. The DNA for the CDR3 is TGCGCCAGCAGCCAAGGAAGGTGGAAGGCTAGCGGAGGGATCTCCTACGAGCAGTACTTC. This translates into CASSQGRWKASGGISYEQYF.

With regard to this clone: Additional DNA sequences in this sample encode the identical CDR3. The chain couples TRBV28 to TRBJ1-1, with unresolved D. Trimming pared 8 bases from V and 0 bases from J, leaving 4 bases between. The CDR3 sequence is 11 residues long. Germline V lookup: CDR1 MDHEN, CDR2 SYDVKM. The CDR3 DNA reads TGTGCCAGCTATCTGAACACTGAAGCTTTCTTT. It encodes CASYLNTEAFF.

The chain couples TRBV9 to TRBJ2-5, with a weak D call TRBD1 (5 bases). The V gene's germline CDR1 is SGDLS and CDR2 YYNGEE. Trimming took 3 bases from V and 9 from J, leaving 9 bases between them. The CDR3 runs 11 residues. The CDR3 here is CASSDARAQYF. CDR3 nucleotide sequence: TGTGCCAGCAGCGATGCCAGGGCCCAGTACTTC.

This clone was seen just once. The chain uses TRBV5-5 and TRBJ1-1; no clear D. The CDR3 is made up of 14 amino acids. CDR1 is SGHKS, CDR2 YYEKEE, per germline (reference sequence). V shed 0 bases and J shed 3 bases, with 9 bases lying between them. CDR3 coding DNA: TGTGCCAGCAGCTTGGGGGTAAGCGACACTGAAGCTTTCTTT. Its translation is CASSLGVSDTEAFF.